The rows below give T cell receptor beta chains drawn from one sample of a study of cytomegalovirus exposure and HLA in healthy donors. TCRdb's copy holds only in-frame clones and misses some; the assay was immunoSEQ multiplex PCR. Of a few hundred thousand clones listed, around 86% are singletons. The material sequenced was PBMCs. Receptors were obtained from a woman younger than 30 in good health and CMV-seronegative. CDR3s leave out the opening cysteine and the closing phenylalanine or tryptophan.

TRBV6-4	TRBJ1-2	ASSEGPSYGYT
TRBV6-6	TRBJ2-7	ASIYEPGLASYEQY
TRBV30	TRBJ1-1	AWRWRDRWNTEAF
TRBV11-2	TRBJ2-2	ASSLPGVGELF
TRBV6-1	TRBJ2-2	ASSERELYTGELF
TRBV10-3	TRBJ1-2	AISPDTVDYGYT
TRBV7-3	TRBJ2-2	ASSLTSGGPVTGELF
TRBV30	TRBJ1-4	AWSVRGEKLF
TRBV6-5	TRBJ1-1	ASTLGGDTEAF
TRBV30	TRBJ1-2	ACSVGGNYGYT
TRBV6-5	TRBJ1-3	ASSRNSGNTIY
TRBV6-6	TRBJ1-1	ASRVLGDTEAF
TRBV23-1	TRBJ2-1	ASSSTGGDEQF
TRBV6-5	TRBJ2-1	ASSYFIQDREYEQF
TRBV6-1	TRBJ2-7	ASSETRTGIDEQY
TRBV25-1	TRBJ2-7	ASSEYRLTVTGLYEQY
TRBV11-3	TRBJ2-3	ASSHGWERGDTQY
TRBV7-9	TRBJ2-1	ASSLRAGGLAYNEQF
TRBV6-5	TRBJ1-3	ASSYSGGDPGNTIY
TRBV15	TRBJ1-5	ATSRAGTGVNQPQH
TRBV15	TRBJ1-1	ATTPGGTEAF
TRBV10-3	TRBJ1-2	AISILNRGNYGYT
TRBV6-5	TRBJ1-6	ASSLNGRRNSPLH
TRBV5-1	TRBJ2-7	ASSPGQTYEQY
TRBV27	TRBJ1-1	ASSFQSDTEAF
TRBV7-2	TRBJ2-7	ASSLDGTGPYEQY
TRBV6-5	TRBJ1-5	ASRSTGGGQPQH
TRBV5-1	TRBJ1-1	ASSRDREWGAF
TRBV4-3	TRBJ2-2	ASSQVPGALAGELF
TRBV10-3	TRBJ1-1	AISESRLGRTEAF
TRBV30	TRBJ1-1	AFDRPNTEAF
TRBV27	TRBJ2-7	ASSLSTGSYEQY
TRBV6-5	TRBJ1-5	ASSQRGQPQH
TRBV7-7	TRBJ2-5	ASSLTGSQETQY
TRBV29-1	TRBJ2-2	SVARATNTGELF
TRBV4-1	TRBJ2-7	ASSQDELARGEQY
TRBV7-2	TRBJ2-7	ASSLGYSYEQY
TRBV27	TRBJ1-1	ASSLLSGTYMNTEAF
TRBV13	TRBJ2-6	ARYGTPSSGANVLT
TRBV6-5	TRBJ2-5	ASKLAGQETQY
TRBV2	TRBJ2-7	ASSRQGGEQY
TRBV30	TRBJ2-7	ASGLGSYEQY
TRBV7-2	TRBJ1-5	ASSLGSTLEQPQH
TRBV4-1	TRBJ2-1	ASSQRSSEQF
TRBV11-2	TRBJ2-7	ASSPGAGGPNEQY
TRBV28	TRBJ1-5	ASRPQGAPHQPQH
TRBV4-1	TRBJ2-2	ASSQGLASGELF
TRBV18	TRBJ1-6	ASSPPLNSPLH
TRBV19	TRBJ2-7	ASSIGAGAGEQY
TRBV4-1	TRBJ1-2	ASSQVGTTGKNYGYT
TRBV6-1	TRBJ2-7	ASSEQGESYEQY
TRBV4-2	TRBJ1-1	ASSQEWQGGTEAF
TRBV11-2	TRBJ1-1	ASSQPIRGNTEAF
TRBV4-3	TRBJ2-7	ASSQATSGAYEQY
TRBV9	TRBJ1-2	ASSAAGQSSTGYT
TRBV6-5	TRBJ2-5	ASSYSRNSQETQY
TRBV2	TRBJ1-2	ASSDFNGDWAYGYT
TRBV6-1	TRBJ2-7	ASSEARGRSSYEQY
TRBV27	TRBJ2-7	ASSPQRDLSYEQY